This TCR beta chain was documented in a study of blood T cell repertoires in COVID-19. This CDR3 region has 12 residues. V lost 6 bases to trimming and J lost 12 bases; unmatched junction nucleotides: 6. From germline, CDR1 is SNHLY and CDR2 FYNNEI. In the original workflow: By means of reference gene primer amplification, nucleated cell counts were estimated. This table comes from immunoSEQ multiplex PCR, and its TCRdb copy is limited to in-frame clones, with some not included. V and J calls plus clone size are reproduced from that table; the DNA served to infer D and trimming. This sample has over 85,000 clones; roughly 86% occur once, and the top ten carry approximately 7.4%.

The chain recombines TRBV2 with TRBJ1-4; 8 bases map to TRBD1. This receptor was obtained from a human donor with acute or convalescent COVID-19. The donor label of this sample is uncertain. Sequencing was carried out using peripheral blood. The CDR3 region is CASRVGQGELFF. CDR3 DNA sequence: TGTGCCAGCAGAGTAGGACAGGGTGAACTGTTTTTT.